One and the same sample provided the 9 T cell receptor beta chains below, sequenced in a study of blood T cell repertoires in COVID-19. The repertoire was sequenced with immunoSEQ multiplex PCR; TCRdb's copy has only in-frame clones and lacks some. This sample has roughly 300,000 clones; about 83% occur once, and the top ten carry about 1.2%. The sequenced sample was peripheral blood. Receptor source: a woman between 45 and 60 years old with acute or convalescent COVID-19.

This sequence joins TRBV7-2 and TRBJ2-7, with TRBD2 matching over 10 bases. This CDR3 has 15 amino acids. CDR1 and CDR2 from the germline V gene are SGHTA and FQGNSA. With 1 base clipped from V and 8 bases from J, the junction kept 8 bases outside the gene matches. CDR3 DNA: TGTGCCAGCAGCTTAGGATTAGGACTAGCGGCTCAGCAGTACTTC. Its protein is CASSLGLGLAAQQYF.

This chain connects TRBV7-2 to TRBJ1-2, with 9 bases matching TRBD1. Germline CDR1 reads SGHTA; CDR2 reads FQGNSA. The CDR3 extends over 15 amino acids. V shed 1 base and J 5 bases; nucleotides not matched to a gene: 5. CDR3 nucleotide sequence: TGTGCCAGCAGCTTAGATGGGACAGGGCCATATGGCTACACCTTC. Translation gives CASSLDGTGPYGYTF.

V usage is TRBV11-2 and J usage is TRBJ2-3, with 7 positions matching TRBD2. V trimming: 5 bases; J trimming: 4 bases; junction bases outside the gene matches: 12. The CDR3 has 16 residues. The germline CDR1 and CDR2 sequences are SGHAT and FQNNGV. Here the CDR3 DNA reads TGTGCCAGCAGCCCCGCCCCAGCGGGGCCGGCAGATACGCAGTATTTT. Translation gives CASSPAPAGPADTQYF.

This chain uses TRBV19 with TRBJ2-1; the D gene is possibly TRBD2 (6 bases). The V end was cut by 4 bases, the J end by 2 bases, with 15 bases between. The CDR3 covers 16 residues. Per germline, CDR1 LNHDA and CDR2 SQIVND (reference sequence). DNA of the CDR3: TGTGCCAGTAGTACTTCCGGGACTCAAGCCTACAATGAGCAGTTCTTC. Its translation is CASSTSGTQAYNEQFF.

The chain joins TRBV19 to TRBJ1-2; perhaps TRBD1 as D (5 bases). Trimming removed 3 bases from V and 4 bases from J, with 15 bases in between. The CDR3 runs 15 residues. The V gene's germline CDR1 is LNHDA and CDR2 SQIVND (reference sequence). DNA for the CDR3: TGTGCCAGTAGTATCCCCGGGACGGGAGGCTATGGCTACACCTTC. Translated, it gives CASSIPGTGGYGYTF.

The chain is built from TRBV19 and TRBJ1-2; 9 nucleotides agree with TRBD1. The length of the CDR3 is 13 residues. Germline CDR1 is LNHDA and CDR2 is SQIVND (reference sequence). Trimming at V came to 6 bases and at J to 8 bases, leaving 7 bases not matched to a gene. As DNA, the CDR3 is TGTGCCAGTAGCCTACAGGGGGCGGGGGGCTACACCTTC. Protein product: CASSLQGAGGYTF.

Regarding this clone: The same CDR3 can be traced to other DNA sequences in this sample. V usage is TRBV5-1 and J usage is TRBJ2-5; 10 bases agree with TRBD1. Germline V gives CDR1 SGHRS, CDR2 YFSETQ. This CDR3 is built from 16 residues. V dropped 0 bases and J dropped 5; count of bases not matched to a gene: 7. The CDR3 here is CASSLAGTGVGETQYF. CDR3 coding DNA: TGCGCCAGCAGCTTGGCCGGGACAGGGGTAGGGGAGACCCAGTACTTC.

V and J are TRBV7-3 and TRBJ1-1; D perhaps matches TRBD1 (5 bases). Germline CDR1 SGHTA, CDR2 FQGTGA. This CDR3 region has 15 residues. Trimming took 1 base from V and 4 from J, leaving 13 bases between them. The CDR3 loop reads CASSLNAGMGTEAFF. CDR3 coding DNA: TGTGCCAGCAGCTTAAATGCAGGGATGGGCACTGAAGCTTTCTTT.

This sequence joins TRBV30 and TRBJ2-3; 9 nucleotides agree with TRBD2. The junction had 4 bases not matched to a gene; V was cut back by 3 bases and J by 3 bases. The CDR3 runs 14 residues. Germline CDR1 is GTSNPN and CDR2 is SVGIG (reference sequence). The CDR3 here is CAWRESGGTDTQYF. In DNA form, the CDR3 reads TGTGCCTGGAGGGAAAGCGGGGGGACAGATACGCAGTATTTT.